The 4 T cell receptor beta chains below were found in one sample sequenced in a study of tumor and adjacent non-tumor tissue in lung cancer. This sample's RNA came from whole unsorted tissue. A modified ARM-PCR protocol with three rounds of nested PCR amplified TCRbeta. TCRdb ran MiXCR on the multiplex PCR reads and lists one entry per CDR3 protein. The sample has 76,000 or so distinct CDR3 sequences, about two thirds seen once. The sample consisted of lung tumor tissue. The receptors here all came from a woman aged 70 to 79 with non-small cell lung cancer.

For this clonotype: A much larger clonotype is one base distant, so this may be a read error. The chain carries TRBV11-2 and TRBJ2-7; perhaps TRBD2 as D (5 bases). The V end lost 1 base, the J end lost 2 bases, and 12 bases lay between the germline ends. From germline, CDR1 is SGHAT and CDR2 FQNNGV. This CDR3 is 15 amino acids long. The CDR3 here is CASSLGEAVTYEQYF. CDR3 DNA: TGTGCCAGCAGCTTAGGGGAAGCGGTTACCTACGAGCAGTACTTC.

Worth noting for this clonotype: The CDR3 does not close with the conserved phenylalanine or tryptophan, likely indicating a read error. The V gene is TRBV6-1, the J gene TRBJ2-3; the match to TRBD1 covers 10 bases. The CDR3 has 17 residues. Germline V gives CDR1 MNHNS, CDR2 SASEGT. CDR3 sequence reads: CASSEYWTGGSTVTQYS. DNA of the CDR3: TGTGCCAGCAGTGAGTACTGGACAGGGGGTAGCACAGTTACGCAGTATTCT.

The table lists this clonotype with a count of one. The chain links TRBV5-1 to TRBJ2-7; D gene ambiguous. V lost 2 bases and J 0 bases, leaving 12 bases between the germline ends. Germline CDR1 SGHRS, CDR2 YFSETQ. There are 15 residues in the CDR3. The CDR3 sequence is CASSFAPGSSYEQYF. CDR3 bases: TGCGCCAGCAGCTTTGCCCCTGGAAGCTCCTACGAGCAGTACTTC.

Comment on this clonotype: The junction and the germline gene differ at one end; a read error may be behind it. This chain joins TRBV6-5 and TRBJ2-7; D might be TRBD1 or TRBD2, each matching 6 bases. CDR1 is MNHEY and CDR2 is SVGAGI in the germline V gene. The CDR3 is made up of 15 amino acids. CDR3 in amino acids: CASSTGDGGNHEQYF. The CDR3, as DNA: TGTGCTAGCAGTACGGGGGACGGGGGCAATCACGAGCAGTACTTC.